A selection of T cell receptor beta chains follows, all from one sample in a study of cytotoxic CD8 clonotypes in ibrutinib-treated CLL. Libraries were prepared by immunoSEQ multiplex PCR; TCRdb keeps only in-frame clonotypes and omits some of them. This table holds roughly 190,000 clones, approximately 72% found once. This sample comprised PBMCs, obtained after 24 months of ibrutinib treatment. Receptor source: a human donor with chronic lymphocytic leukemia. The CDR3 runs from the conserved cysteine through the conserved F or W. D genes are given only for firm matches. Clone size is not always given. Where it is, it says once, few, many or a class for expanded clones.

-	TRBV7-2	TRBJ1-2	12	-	TGTGCCAGCAGCTTAGCTATGGGAGGCTACACCTTC	CASSLAMGGYTF
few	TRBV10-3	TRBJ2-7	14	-	TGTGCCATCAGTGAGTCCGAGTTCTCCTACGAGCAGTACTTC	CAISESEFSYEQYF
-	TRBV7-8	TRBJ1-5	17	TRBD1	TGTGCCAGCAGCTTAGCTGGGAACAGGGGTGGGAATCAGCCCCAGCATTTT	CASSLAGNRGGNQPQHF
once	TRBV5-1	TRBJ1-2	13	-	TGCGCCAGCAGCTTGGTCCCAGGCGATGGCTACACCTTC	CASSLVPGDGYTF
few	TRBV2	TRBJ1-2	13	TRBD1	TGTGCCAGCAACTCACAGGGGACTGGTGGCTACACCTTC	CASNSQGTGGYTF
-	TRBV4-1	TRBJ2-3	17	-	TGCGCCAGCAGCCAAAGACACACCGGGACTGGGGGAGATACGCAGTATTTT	CASSQRHTGTGGDTQYF
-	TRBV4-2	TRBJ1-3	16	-	TGTGCCAGCAGCCAAGGTGGCCAACTCACCGGGGACACCATATATTTT	CASSQGGQLTGDTIYF
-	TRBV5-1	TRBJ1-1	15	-	TGCGCCAGCAGCCCTCGTGGGGGGGCGAACACTGAAGCTTTCTTT	CASSPRGGANTEAFF
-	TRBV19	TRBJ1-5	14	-	TGTGCCAGTAGTATCCGGGACGGCAGGCAGCCCCAGCATTTT	CASSIRDGRQPQHF
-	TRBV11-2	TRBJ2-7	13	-	TGTGCCAGCAGCGCCGGGGCAGGGTACGAGCAGTACTTC	CASSAGAGYEQYF
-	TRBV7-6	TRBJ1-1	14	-	TGTGCCAGCAGCTTCCGGGACGGGAACACTGAAGCTTTCTTT	CASSFRDGNTEAFF
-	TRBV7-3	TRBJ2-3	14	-	TGTGCCAGCAGCCAGGACTACAGTGCAGATACGCAGTATTTT	CASSQDYSADTQYF
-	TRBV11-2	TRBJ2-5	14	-	TGTGCCAGCAGCTTAGGGGCAGGACTAGAGACCCAGTACTTC	CASSLGAGLETQYF
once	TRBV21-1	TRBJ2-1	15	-	TGTGCCAGCAGCAAAGCTCGGGAGTCGGTGAATGAGCAGTTCTTC	CASSKARESVNEQFF
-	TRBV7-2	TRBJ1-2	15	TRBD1	TGTGCCAGCAGCAAAACCCAGGGGGTTGGCTATGGCTACACCTTC	CASSKTQGVGYGYTF
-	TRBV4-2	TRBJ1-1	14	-	TGTGCCAGCAGCCAGGACGGGGCCCATCCCGAAGCTTTCTTT	CASSQDGAHPEAFF
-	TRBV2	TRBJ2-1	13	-	TGTGCCAGCAGTGGACTATCCTCGCGGGAGCAGTTCTTC	CASSGLSSREQFF
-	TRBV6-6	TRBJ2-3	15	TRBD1	TGTGCCAGCAGTTACGGGACAGGGCGCACAGATACGCAGTATTTT	CASSYGTGRTDTQYF
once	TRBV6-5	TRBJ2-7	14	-	TGTGCCAGCAGTTACTCCGGGACCCTCTACGAGCAGTACTTC	CASSYSGTLYEQYF
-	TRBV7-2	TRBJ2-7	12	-	TGTGCCAGCAGCTTATTCCAGTCGGAGCAGTACTTC	CASSLFQSEQYF
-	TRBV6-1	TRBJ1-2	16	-	TGTGCCAGCAGTGATTATGGGGCTAGGCCAACCAGTGGCTACACCTTC	CASSDYGARPTSGYTF
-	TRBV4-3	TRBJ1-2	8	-	TGCGCAGGGAGGGGCTACACCTTC	CAGRGYTF
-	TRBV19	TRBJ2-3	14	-	TGTGCCAGTAGGGAGCACTCAAGCAAGGATACGCAGTATTTT	CASREHSSKDTQYF
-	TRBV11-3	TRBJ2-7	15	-	TGTGCCAGCAGCTTAGATTCGGGGTCCCCCTACGAGCAGTACTTC	CASSLDSGSPYEQYF
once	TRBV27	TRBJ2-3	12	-	TGTGCCAGCAGTCGGGGCACAGATACGCAGTATTTT	CASSRGTDTQYF
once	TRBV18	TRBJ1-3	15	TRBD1	TGTGCCAGCTCACCACCGCGACAGGGAGGAGACACCATATATTTT	CASSPPRQGGDTIYF
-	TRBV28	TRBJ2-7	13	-	TGTGCCAGCAGTTCGACTAGTCTGTACGAGCAGTACTTC	CASSSTSLYEQYF
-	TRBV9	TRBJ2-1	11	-	TGTGCCAGCAGCGTTAATGATGAGCAGTTCTTC	CASSVNDEQFF
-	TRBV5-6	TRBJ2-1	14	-	TGTGCCAGCAGCACCGTATCCGGGTACAATGAGCAGTTCTTC	CASSTVSGYNEQFF
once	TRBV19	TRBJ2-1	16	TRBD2	TGTGCCAGTAGTTTGGGACTAGCGGGAGGGGGAAATGAGCAGTTCTTC	CASSLGLAGGGNEQFF
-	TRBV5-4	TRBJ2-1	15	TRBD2	TGTGCCAGCAGCCCCCTCGGGAGGTCCTACAATGAGCAGTTCTTC	CASSPLGRSYNEQFF
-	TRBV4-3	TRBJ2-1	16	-	TGCGCCAGCAGCCAAGATTTAGGTTTACAATACAATGAGCAGTTCTTC	CASSQDLGLQYNEQFF
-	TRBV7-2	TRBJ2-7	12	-	TGTGCCAGCACCTTGGGCCCCTACGAGCAGTACTTC	CASTLGPYEQYF
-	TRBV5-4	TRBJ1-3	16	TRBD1	TGTGCCAGCAGCTCGGGACAGGCGATCTCTGGAAACACCATATATTTT	CASSSGQAISGNTIYF
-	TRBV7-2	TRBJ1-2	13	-	TGTGCCAGCAGACCCACAGGGATCTATGGCTACACCTTC	CASRPTGIYGYTF